These T cell receptor beta chains were read from a single sample in a study of regulatory T cells in long-lasting Graves disease. TCRdb independently ran MiXCR on the multiplex PCR reads; one entry per CDR3 protein. The table shows 400,000 to 450,000 distinct CDR3 sequences, with around a quarter occurring only once. Specimen: peripheral blood mononuclear cells (PBMCs), collected when the disease was refractory, from a patient treated with antithyroid drugs. The origin of the receptors is a female donor with Graves disease. Each CDR3 is given with its conserved first and last residue. The D gene is left open where the match is weak. The size of a clone is reported for some rows only, either as once, few or many, or as a class for expanded clones.

j_gene | d_gene | v_gene | abundance | CDR3aa | CDR3nt
TRBJ2-1 | TRBD2 | TRBV7-9 | NA | CASSLALSGGHNEQFF | TGTGCCAGCAGCTTAGCGCTCAGCGGGGGACACAATGAGCAGTTCTTC
TRBJ2-7 | NA | TRBV5-5 | few | CASSRGPRNEQYF | TGTGCCAGCAGCCGAGGACCGAGGAACGAGCAGTACTTC
TRBJ2-4 | NA | TRBV4-3 | NA | CASSQGDLQYF | TGCGCCAGCAGCCAAGGGGACCTTCAGTACTTC
TRBJ1-1 | NA | TRBV29-1 | many | CSVDWNMNTEAFF | TGCAGCGTTGATTGGAATATGAACACTGAAGCTTTCTTT
TRBJ1-4 | TRBD1 | TRBV5-1 | NA | CASRLRTGGEKLFF | TGCGCCAGCAGGCTACGGACAGGGGGTGAAAAACTGTTTTTT
TRBJ2-7 | NA | TRBV7-2 | many | CASSPSLGASEQYF | TGTGCCAGCAGCCCCTCTTTAGGAGCATCCGAGCAGTACTTC
TRBJ2-7 | NA | TRBV28 | NA | CASSPAGWSYEQYF | TGTGCCAGCAGCCCCGCAGGGTGGTCCTACGAGCAGTACTTC
TRBJ2-5 | NA | TRBV5-1 | NA | CASSPGNPLGETQYF | TGCGCCAGCAGCCCGGGAAACCCCTTGGGAGAGACCCAGTACTTC
TRBJ1-5 | NA | TRBV19 | many | CASSRPALANQPQHF | TGTGCCAGTAGTCGCCCCGCGTTGGCGAATCAGCCCCAGCATTTT
TRBJ2-2 | NA | TRBV10-3 | NA | CAILTRNTGELFF | TGTGCCATCCTGACTCGTAACACCGGGGAGCTGTTTTTT
TRBJ1-5 | NA | TRBV15 | NA | CATSRDPGGNQPQHF | TGTGCCACCAGCAGAGATCCCGGAGGGAATCAGCCCCAGCATTTT
TRBJ2-7 | NA | TRBV6-1 | many | CAITLGNSYEQYF | TGTGCCATCACCCTCGGCAACTCCTACGAGCAGTACTTC
TRBJ1-2 | NA | TRBV9 | NA | CASSQGQGDYGYTF | TGTGCCAGCAGCCAAGGGCAGGGTGACTATGGCTACACCTTC
TRBJ1-5 | NA | TRBV5-5 | NA | CASSGSGLVTPQHF | TGTGCCAGCAGCGGATCGGGCCTTGTTACGCCCCAGCATTTT
TRBJ1-1 | NA | TRBV29-1 | NA | CSVTVREAFF | TGCAGCGTTACGGTAAGGGAAGCTTTCTTT
TRBJ2-1 | TRBD2 | TRBV2 | many | CASSGRGGSYNEQFF | TGTGCCAGCAGTGGGCGGGGGGGGTCCTACAATGAGCAGTTCTTC
TRBJ2-2 | NA | TRBV14 | few | CASRLTSTGELFF | TGTGCCAGCAGACTAACGAGCACCGGGGAGCTGTTTTTT
TRBJ2-3 | NA | TRBV6-5 | NA | CASSYKSLSGSTDTQYF | TGTGCCAGCAGTTATAAGTCTCTTAGCGGTTCCACAGATACGCAGTATTTT
TRBJ1-2 | NA | TRBV2 | NA | CASSESGLDSYTF | TGTGCCAGCAGTGAAAGTGGATTGGATAGCTACACCTTC
TRBJ2-1 | NA | TRBV7-9 | NA | CASSLVNEQFF | TGTGCCAGCAGCTTGGTCAATGAGCAGTTCTTC